This T cell receptor (beta chain) was sequenced for a study of T-cell reconstitution after alpha-beta-depleted transplantation in children. Study conclusions and caveats: Elevated TCRbeta diversity at day 60 was traced, in some patients, to surviving recipient T cells and thymic progenitors.

Germline CDR1 and CDR2: SNHLY and FYNNEI. The CDR3 runs 14 residues. Trimming removed 6 bases at V and 3 bases at J, with 12 bases between. This clonotype has just a few counts. Antigen unknown. The authors prepared the TCRbeta library with unique molecular identifiers. TCRdb ran MiXCR on the PCR reads and lists one entry per CDR3 protein. The sample contains more than 120,000 distinct CDR3 sequences, around 9% of which appear only once. The rearrangement uses TRBV2 and TRBJ2-4, with D possibly matching TRBD1 (7 bases). Material: PBMCs, mostly from graft donor cells, obtained 180 days after TCRalphabeta/CD19-depleted stem cell transplant. The clonotype comes from a female patient aged 2-10 years who had a stem cell transplant for congenital amegakaryocytic thrombocytopenia, so the T cells may come from the graft donor. The chain's CDR3 is CASSLQGGKNIQYF. CDR3 in DNA: TGTGCCAGCAGCCTCCAGGGGGGCAAAAACATTCAGTACTTC.